This entry lists 15 T cell receptor beta chains sequenced from one sample in a study of cytomegalovirus exposure and HLA in healthy donors. Primers included in the PCR were 60 Vbeta and 13 Jbeta primers. Assay: immunoSEQ multiplex PCR; the TCRdb copy retains only in-frame clones and omits some. The sample records some 60,000 clones, 65% to 75% being singletons. Sequenced input: PBMCs. The receptor set was obtained from a woman in her 30s in good health and CMV-seronegative.

The rearrangement links TRBV28 to TRBJ2-3; 7 bases line up with TRBD1. Germline CDR1 and CDR2: MDHEN and SYDVKM. The CDR3 has 16 residues. J was trimmed by 0 bases and V by 4 bases; bases with no gene match: 7. CDR3 loop: CASSSSTGPSTDTQYF. The CDR3 nucleotides are TGTGCCAGCAGTTCGTCGACAGGGCCTAGCACAGATACGCAGTATTTT.

The chain uses TRBV28 and TRBJ1-2; TRBD1 is a possible D gene (6 bases). Germline V lookup: CDR1 MDHEN, CDR2 SYDVKM. Trimming stripped 7 bases from V and 8 bases from J, with 23 bases between. The CDR3 contains 15 residues. CDR3 sequence (DNA): TGTGCCAGCACTATCCCCACACAGGGTTATGAAGGCTACACCTTC. Translated, it gives CASTIPTQGYEGYTF.

The gene calls are TRBV4-3 and TRBJ2-6; D is perhaps TRBD1 (5 bases). This CDR3 region has 17 residues. V dropped 0 bases and J dropped 1 base, with 10 bases sitting between them. The germline V gene has CDR1 LGHNA and CDR2 YSLEER. The CDR3 reads CASSQDYDSSGANVLTF. DNA for the CDR3: TGCGCCAGCAGCCAAGATTACGACAGTTCTGGGGCCAACGTCCTGACTTTC.

The chain couples TRBV11-3 to TRBJ2-7; TRBD2 is a possible D gene (7 bases). Trimming took off 6 bases at V and 5 bases at J, with 14 bases between the two ends. This CDR3 comprises 13 residues. Germline CDR1 and CDR2: SGHNT and YENEEA. This CDR3 is CASSKGGVDEQYF. DNA of the CDR3: TGTGCCAGCAGTAAGGGGGGGGTCGACGAGCAGTACTTC.

The chain uses TRBV5-1 and TRBJ2-7; 7 nucleotides align to TRBD1. The V gene's germline CDR1 is SGHRS and CDR2 YFSETQ. The junction had 12 bases not matched to a gene; V was cut back by 6 bases and J by 6 bases. The CDR3 totals 14 residues. The CDR3 DNA reads TGCGCCAGCATCACGACAGGGACGGTAAGCGAGCAGTACGTC. It is translated as CASITTGTVSEQYV.

In regard to this clone: The junction does not match germline at one end; this may be a read error. The chain combines TRBV7-6 with TRBJ1-5, with D tentatively TRBD1 (5 bases). The V gene's germline CDR1 is SGHVS and CDR2 FNYEAQ. This CDR3 comprises 15 residues. CDR3 coding DNA: TGTGCCAGCAGCTTAGGTGGGACTCTCAATCAGCCCCAGCGTTTT. This sequence encodes CASSLGGTLNQPQRF.

The rearrangement uses TRBV7-3 and TRBJ2-1; 10 nucleotides agree with TRBD2. CDR1 and CDR2 (germline): SGHTA, FQGTGA. V lost 5 bases and J lost 5; bases outside the gene matches: 6. The CDR3 extends over 15 amino acids. The CDR3 region has the DNA TGTGCCAGCAGCCCTCGGACTAGCGGTAACAATGAGCAGTTCTTC. It is translated as CASSPRTSGNNEQFF.

The chain couples TRBV10-3 to TRBJ2-7; 11 bases agree with TRBD1. The J segment lost 2 bases and the V segment lost 5 bases, leaving 5 bases of the junction unmatched. CDR1 and CDR2 (germline): ENHRY, SYGVKD. There are 15 residues in the CDR3. CDR3 loop: CAISRGTGGTYEQYV. CDR3 sequence (DNA): TGTGCCATCAGTAGAGGGACAGGGGGTACCTACGAGCAGTACGTC.

The rearrangement joins TRBV5-6 to TRBJ2-2; perhaps TRBD1 as D (6 bases). Germline loops: CDR1 SGHDT, CDR2 YYEEEE. V gave up 1 base and J gave up 4 bases, with 20 bases separating them. This CDR3 is built from 18 residues. The CDR3 loop is CASSLKSRTDKSTGELFF. CDR3 DNA sequence: TGTGCCAGCAGCTTGAAGTCTAGGACAGACAAGAGCACCGGGGAGCTGTTTTTT.

The genes are TRBV7-3 and TRBJ2-6; 7 bases are shared with TRBD2. Germline V gene lookup returns CDR1 SGHTA and CDR2 FQGTGA. The CDR3 is 15 amino acids. V lost 5 bases and J lost 6; bases outside the gene matches: 7. The CDR3 nucleotides are TGTGCCAGCAGCCCCGGACTAGGGGCGGCCAACGTCCTGACTTTC. This encodes CASSPGLGAANVLTF. The full variable domain, completed using reference TRBV7-3 and TRBJ2-6, is GAGVSQTPSNKVTEKGKYVELRCDPISGHTALYWYRQSLGQGPEFLIYFQGTGAADDSGLPNDRFFAVRPEGSVSTLKIQRTERGDSAVYLCASSPGLGAANVLTFGAGSRLTVL.

The genes are TRBV19 and TRBJ2-4, with D perhaps TRBD1 (5 bases). The CDR3 totals 15 residues. V lost 3 bases and J lost 2, with 11 bases in between. Germline CDR1 is LNHDA and CDR2 is SQIVND (reference sequence). CDR3 DNA: TGTGCCAGTAGTATGAAACAGGAGTCCAAAAACATTCAGTACTTC. Translation gives CASSMKQESKNIQYF.

The V call is TRBV6-1, the J call TRBJ2-1; 13 bases are shared with TRBD2. The CDR3 is made up of 15 amino acids. Trimming removed 3 bases from V and 8 bases from J; junction bases left unmatched: 4. Germline lookup yields CDR1 MNHNS and CDR2 SASEGT. CDR3 sequence (DNA): TGTGCCAGCAGTGAGGGACTAGCGGGAATGGATGAGCAGTTCTTC. This encodes CASSEGLAGMDEQFF.

This chain connects TRBV5-1 to TRBJ2-2; weak D call: TRBD1 (6 bases). The V gene lost 4 bases and the J gene lost 1 base, with 11 bases spanning the gap. Germline V gives CDR1 SGHRS, CDR2 YFSETQ. The CDR3 has 15 residues. CDR3 in amino acids: CASSRDRQNTGELFF. The CDR3 nucleotides are TGCGCCAGCAGCCGCGACAGGCAGAACACCGGGGAGCTGTTTTTT.

The chain has TRBV6-4 and TRBJ2-5, with 9 bases lining up with TRBD1. CDR1 and CDR2 from the germline V gene are MRHNA and SNTAGT. The V gene end was trimmed by 2 bases and the J gene end by 1 base; junction bases not matched to a gene: 8. The length of the CDR3 is 17 residues. This CDR3 is CASSDTGQGETQETQYF. Here the CDR3 DNA reads TGTGCCAGCAGTGACACGGGACAGGGCGAAACCCAAGAGACCCAGTACTTC.

V is TRBV7-3 and J is TRBJ1-2; D might be TRBD1 (5 bases). The CDR3 is made up of 17 amino acids. Trimming shortened V by 0 bases and J by 8 bases, and 22 bases separated the two germline ends. The germline V gene has CDR1 SGHTA and CDR2 FQGTGA. The chain's CDR3 is CASSLTAETGRVGGYTF. In DNA form, the CDR3 reads TGTGCCAGCAGCTTAACGGCCGAAACGGGCAGGGTGGGCGGCTACACCTTC.